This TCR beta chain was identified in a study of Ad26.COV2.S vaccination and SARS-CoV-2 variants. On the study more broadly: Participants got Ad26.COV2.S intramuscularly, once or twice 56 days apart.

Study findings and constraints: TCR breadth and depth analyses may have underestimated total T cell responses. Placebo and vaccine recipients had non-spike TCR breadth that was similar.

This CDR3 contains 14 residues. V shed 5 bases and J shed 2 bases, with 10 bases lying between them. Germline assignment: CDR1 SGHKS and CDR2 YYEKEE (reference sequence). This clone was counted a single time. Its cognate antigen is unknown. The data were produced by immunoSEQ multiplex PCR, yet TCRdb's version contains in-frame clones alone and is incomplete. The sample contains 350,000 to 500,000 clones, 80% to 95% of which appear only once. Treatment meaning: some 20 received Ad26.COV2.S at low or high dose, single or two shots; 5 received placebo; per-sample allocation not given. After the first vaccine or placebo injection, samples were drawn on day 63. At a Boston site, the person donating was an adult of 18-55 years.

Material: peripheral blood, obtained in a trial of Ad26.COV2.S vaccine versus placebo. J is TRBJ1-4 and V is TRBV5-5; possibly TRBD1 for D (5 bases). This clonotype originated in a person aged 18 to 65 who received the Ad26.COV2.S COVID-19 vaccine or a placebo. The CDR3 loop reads CASRRQTTNEKLFF. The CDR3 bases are TGTGCCAGCAGACGACAGACCACTAATGAAAAACTGTTTTTT.